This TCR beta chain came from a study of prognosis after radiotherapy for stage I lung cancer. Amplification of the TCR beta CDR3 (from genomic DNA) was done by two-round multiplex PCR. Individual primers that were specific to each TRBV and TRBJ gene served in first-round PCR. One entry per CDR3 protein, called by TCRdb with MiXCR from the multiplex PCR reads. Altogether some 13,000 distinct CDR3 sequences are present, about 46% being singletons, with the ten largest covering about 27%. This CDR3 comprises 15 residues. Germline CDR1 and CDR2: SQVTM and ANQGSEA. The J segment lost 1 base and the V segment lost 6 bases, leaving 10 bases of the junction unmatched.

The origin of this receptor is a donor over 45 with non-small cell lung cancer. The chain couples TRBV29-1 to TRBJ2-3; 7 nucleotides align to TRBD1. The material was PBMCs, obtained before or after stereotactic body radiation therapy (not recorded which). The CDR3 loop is CSVGDSPGGTDTQYF. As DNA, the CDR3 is TGCAGCGTGGGGGACAGTCCTGGAGGCACAGATACGCAGTATTTT.